This TCR beta chain was captured by sequencing in a study of T cell responses to AZD1222 COVID-19 vaccine. Study in general: Whether given at about 4 or about 12 weeks, second doses were pooled. The study, taken as a whole, reports: Among vaccine-associated CD4 TCRs, coverage spanned spike, with dominance at 160-218 and 743-854.

This clone was detected only once. Its matching antigen is unknown. TCRdb keeps only in-frame clones here, not all; method: immunoSEQ multiplex PCR. The sample lists tens of thousands of clones, about nine tenths seen once, with over 2% in the top ten. Per the germline V gene, CDR1 is SGHTA and CDR2 is FQGNSA. CDR3 length: 15 residues. With V trimmed by 4 bases and J by 9 bases, 10 bases remained unmatched. The source is an adult in good health. The material sequenced was peripheral blood, taken on day 0 of AZD1222 vaccination. The rearrangement links TRBV7-2 to TRBJ2-1; 9 bases match TRBD1. CDR3 loop: CASSSPGTGYIEQFF. The CDR3 DNA reads as TGTGCCAGCAGCTCCCCCGGGACAGGGTATATTGAGCAGTTCTTC.